This T cell receptor (beta chain) was identified in a study of Ad26.COV2.S vaccination and SARS-CoV-2 variants. Germline CDR1 reads KGHSH; CDR2 reads LQKENI. The V and J ends lost 3 bases and 7 bases, in that order; junction bases with no gene match: 7. This CDR3 is 14 amino acids long. Noted treatment: over 15 received Ad26.COV2.S at low or high dose, single or two shots; 5 received placebo; per-sample allocation not given. At day 63 after the first vaccine or placebo injection, samples were drawn. Assay used: immunoSEQ multiplex PCR; TCRdb lists only in-frame clones, some missing. The sample shows 350,000 to 450,000 clones, about 89% of them seen only once. This clone was seen a few times.

The specimen was peripheral blood, collected in a trial of Ad26.COV2.S vaccine versus placebo. The rearrangement joins TRBV18 to TRBJ1-2, with 8 bases that match TRBD1. The clonotype was recovered from a person between 18 and 65 years old who received the Ad26.COV2.S COVID-19 vaccine or a placebo. The CDR3 protein is CASSPDRGSGGYTF. CDR3 nucleotide sequence: TGTGCCAGCTCACCCGACAGGGGATCGGGTGGCTACACCTTC. Drawing the rest from reference TRBV18 and TRBJ1-2, the complete variable domain is NAGVMQNPRHLVRRRGQEARLRCSPMKGHSHVYWYRQLPEEGLKFMVYLQKENIIDESGMPKERFSAEFPKEGPSILRIQQVVRGDSAAYFCASSPDRGSGGYTFGSGTRLTVV.